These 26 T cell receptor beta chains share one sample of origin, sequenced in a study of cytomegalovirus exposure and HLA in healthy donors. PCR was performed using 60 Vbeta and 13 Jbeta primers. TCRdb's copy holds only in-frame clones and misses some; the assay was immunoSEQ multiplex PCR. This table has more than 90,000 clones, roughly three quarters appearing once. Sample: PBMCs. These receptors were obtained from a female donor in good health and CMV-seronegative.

For the CDR3, the DNA is TGTGCCAGCAATGGTCAGGGATCGAACACTGAAGCTTTCTTT. This sequence encodes CASNGQGSNTEAFF. The rearrangement joins TRBV28 to TRBJ1-1; D perhaps matches TRBD1 (5 bases). Per the germline V gene, CDR1 is MDHEN and CDR2 is SYDVKM. V was clipped by 7 bases and J by 1 base, with 13 bases between them. This CDR3 spans 14 amino acids.

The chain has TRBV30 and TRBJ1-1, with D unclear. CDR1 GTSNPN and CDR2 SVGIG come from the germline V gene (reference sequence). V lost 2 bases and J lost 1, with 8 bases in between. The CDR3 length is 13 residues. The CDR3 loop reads CAWSSGRNTEAFF. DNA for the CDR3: TGTGCCTGGAGTTCCGGGAGGAACACTGAAGCTTTCTTT.

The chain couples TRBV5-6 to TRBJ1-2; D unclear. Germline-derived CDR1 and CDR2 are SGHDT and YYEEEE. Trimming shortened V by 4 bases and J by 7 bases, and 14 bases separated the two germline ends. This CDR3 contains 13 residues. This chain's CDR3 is CASSPRLTSGYTF. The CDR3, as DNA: TGTGCCAGCAGCCCGCGACTGACTAGTGGCTACACCTTC.

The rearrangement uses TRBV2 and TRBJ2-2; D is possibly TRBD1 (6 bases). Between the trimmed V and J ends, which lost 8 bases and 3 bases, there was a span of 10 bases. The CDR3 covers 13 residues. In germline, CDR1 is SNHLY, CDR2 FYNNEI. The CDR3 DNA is TGTGCCAGCTTACACAGGGACACCGGGGAGCTGTTTTTT. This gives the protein CASLHRDTGELFF.

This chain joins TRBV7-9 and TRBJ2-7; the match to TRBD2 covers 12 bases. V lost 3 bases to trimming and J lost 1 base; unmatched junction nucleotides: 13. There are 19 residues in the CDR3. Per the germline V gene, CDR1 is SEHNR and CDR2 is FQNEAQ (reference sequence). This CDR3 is CASSLPLTSGRVKSYEQYF. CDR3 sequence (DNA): TGTGCCAGCAGCTTGCCCCTGACTAGCGGGAGAGTAAAGTCCTACGAGCAGTACTTC.

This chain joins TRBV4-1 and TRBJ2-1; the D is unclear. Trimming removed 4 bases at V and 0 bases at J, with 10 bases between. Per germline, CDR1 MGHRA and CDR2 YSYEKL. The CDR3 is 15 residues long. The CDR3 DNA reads TGCGCCAGCAGCCTCGCGGCGAACTCCTACAATGAGCAGTTCTTC. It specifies CASSLAANSYNEQFF.

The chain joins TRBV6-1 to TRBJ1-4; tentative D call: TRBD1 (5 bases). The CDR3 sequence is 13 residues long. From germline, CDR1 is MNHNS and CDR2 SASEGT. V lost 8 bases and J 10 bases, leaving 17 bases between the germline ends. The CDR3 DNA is TGTGCCAGCCGGGCCCCGCCCGGGGGAAAACTGTTTTTT. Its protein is CASRAPPGGKLFF.

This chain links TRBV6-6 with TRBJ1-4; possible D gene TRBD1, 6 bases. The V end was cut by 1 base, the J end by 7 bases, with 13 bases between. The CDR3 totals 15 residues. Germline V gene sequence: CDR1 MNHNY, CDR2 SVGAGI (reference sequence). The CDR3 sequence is CASSYFQGPVEKLFF. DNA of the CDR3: TGTGCCAGCAGTTACTTCCAGGGGCCGGTTGAAAAACTGTTTTTT.

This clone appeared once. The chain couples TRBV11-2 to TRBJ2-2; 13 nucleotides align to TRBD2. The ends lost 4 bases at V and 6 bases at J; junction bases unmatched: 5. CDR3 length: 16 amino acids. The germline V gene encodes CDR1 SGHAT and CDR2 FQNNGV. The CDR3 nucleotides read TGTGCCAGCAGCTCCCGGACTAGCGGGAGTCCCGGGGAGCTGTTTTTT. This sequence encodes CASSSRTSGSPGELFF.

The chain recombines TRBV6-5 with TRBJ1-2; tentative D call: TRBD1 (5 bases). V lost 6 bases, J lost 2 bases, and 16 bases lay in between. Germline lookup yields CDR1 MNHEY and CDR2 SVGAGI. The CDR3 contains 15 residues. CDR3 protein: CASRGEGIENYGYTF. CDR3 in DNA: TGTGCCAGCAGGGGGGAGGGGATTGAGAACTATGGCTACACCTTC.

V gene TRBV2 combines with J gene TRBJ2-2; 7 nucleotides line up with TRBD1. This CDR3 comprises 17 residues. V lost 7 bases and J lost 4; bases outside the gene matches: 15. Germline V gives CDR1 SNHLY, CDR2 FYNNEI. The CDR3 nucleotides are TGTGCCAGCACCGAAATCCCCCGGACAGGAGGCACCGGGGAGCTGTTTTTT. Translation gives CASTEIPRTGGTGELFF.

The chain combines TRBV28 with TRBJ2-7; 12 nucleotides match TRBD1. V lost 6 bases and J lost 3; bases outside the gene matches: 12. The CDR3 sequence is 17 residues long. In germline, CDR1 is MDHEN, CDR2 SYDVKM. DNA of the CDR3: TGTGCCAGCAGGCTGGGACAGGGGGCTTACAGAAACTACGAGCAGTACTTC. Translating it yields CASRLGQGAYRNYEQYF.

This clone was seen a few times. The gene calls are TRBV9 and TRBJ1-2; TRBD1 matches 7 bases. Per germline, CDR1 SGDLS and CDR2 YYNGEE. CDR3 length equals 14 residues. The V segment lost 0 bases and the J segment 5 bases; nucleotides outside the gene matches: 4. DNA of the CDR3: TGTGCCAGCAGCGTAGGTGGGACAGAATATGGCTACACCTTC. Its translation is CASSVGGTEYGYTF.

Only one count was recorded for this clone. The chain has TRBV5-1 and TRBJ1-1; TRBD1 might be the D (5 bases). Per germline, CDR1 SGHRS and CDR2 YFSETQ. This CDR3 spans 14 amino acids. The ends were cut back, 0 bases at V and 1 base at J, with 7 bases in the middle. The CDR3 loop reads CASSLVQGNTEAFF. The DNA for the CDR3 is TGCGCCAGCAGCTTGGTCCAGGGGAACACTGAAGCTTTCTTT.

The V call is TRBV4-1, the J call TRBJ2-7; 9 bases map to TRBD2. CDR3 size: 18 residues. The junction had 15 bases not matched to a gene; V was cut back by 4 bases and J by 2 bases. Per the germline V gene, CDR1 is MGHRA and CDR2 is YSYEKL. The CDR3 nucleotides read TGCGCCAGCAGCCGAGAGCCCACCCTAGCGGGACTTACCTACGAGCAGTACTTC. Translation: CASSREPTLAGLTYEQYF.

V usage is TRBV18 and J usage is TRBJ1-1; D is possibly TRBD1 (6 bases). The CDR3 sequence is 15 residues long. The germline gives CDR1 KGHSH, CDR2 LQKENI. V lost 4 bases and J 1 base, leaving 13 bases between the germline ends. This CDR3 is CASSQGQISNTEAFF. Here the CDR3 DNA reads TGTGCCAGCTCACAAGGACAGATCTCGAACACTGAAGCTTTCTTT.

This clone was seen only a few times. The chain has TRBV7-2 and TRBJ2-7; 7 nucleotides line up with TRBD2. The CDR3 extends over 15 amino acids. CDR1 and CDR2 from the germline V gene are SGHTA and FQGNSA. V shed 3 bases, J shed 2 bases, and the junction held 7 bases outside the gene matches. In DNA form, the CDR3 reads TGTGCCAGCAGCTTTAAGCGCGGGAGCCCCTACGAGCAGTACTTC. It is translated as CASSFKRGSPYEQYF.

The CDR3 loop is CSASYTGTYGYTF. Written as DNA, the CDR3 is TGCAGCGCCTCCTACACGGGAACCTATGGCTACACCTTC. This chain links TRBV29-1 with TRBJ1-2; no reliable D call. CDR3 length: 13 residues. Germline-derived CDR1 and CDR2 are SQVTM and ANQGSEA. The V gene lost 7 bases and the J gene lost 4 bases, with 16 bases spanning the gap.

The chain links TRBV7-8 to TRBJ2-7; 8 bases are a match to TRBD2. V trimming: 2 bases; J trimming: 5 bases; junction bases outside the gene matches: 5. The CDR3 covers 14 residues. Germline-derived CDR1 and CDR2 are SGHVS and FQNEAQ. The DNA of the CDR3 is TGTGCCAGCAGCTTATCACGGGAGGGGAACGAGCAGTACTTC. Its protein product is CASSLSREGNEQYF.

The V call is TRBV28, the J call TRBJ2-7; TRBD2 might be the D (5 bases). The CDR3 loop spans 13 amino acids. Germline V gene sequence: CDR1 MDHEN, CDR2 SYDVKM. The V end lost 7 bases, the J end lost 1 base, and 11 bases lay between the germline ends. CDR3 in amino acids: CASTRRRSYEQYF. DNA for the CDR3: TGTGCCAGCACCCGCAGGAGGTCCTACGAGCAGTACTTC.

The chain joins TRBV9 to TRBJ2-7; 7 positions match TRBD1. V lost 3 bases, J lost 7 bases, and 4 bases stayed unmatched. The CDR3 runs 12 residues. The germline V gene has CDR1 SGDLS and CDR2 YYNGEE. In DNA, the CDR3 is TGTGCCAGCAGCGCCGGGACAGCAGAGCAGTACTTC. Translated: CASSAGTAEQYF.

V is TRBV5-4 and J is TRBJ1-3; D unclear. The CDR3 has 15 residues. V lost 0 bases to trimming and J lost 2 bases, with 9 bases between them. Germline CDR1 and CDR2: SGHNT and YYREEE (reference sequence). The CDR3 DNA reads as TGTGCCAGCAGCTTGGGCGGGGTCGCTGGAAACACCATATATTTT. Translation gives CASSLGGVAGNTIYF.

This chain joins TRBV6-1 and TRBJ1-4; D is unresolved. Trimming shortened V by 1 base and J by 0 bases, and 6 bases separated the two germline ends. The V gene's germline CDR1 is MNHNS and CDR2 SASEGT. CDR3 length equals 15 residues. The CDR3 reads CASSEVGSTNEKLFF. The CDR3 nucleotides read TGTGCCAGCAGTGAAGTTGGCTCAACTAATGAAAAACTGTTTTTT.

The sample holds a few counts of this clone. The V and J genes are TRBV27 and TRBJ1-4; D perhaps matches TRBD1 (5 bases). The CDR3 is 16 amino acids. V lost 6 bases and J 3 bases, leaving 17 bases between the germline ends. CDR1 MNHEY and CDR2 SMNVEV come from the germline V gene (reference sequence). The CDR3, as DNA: TGTGCCAGCAGCCCGGCAGGGCTCATGGCTAATGAAAAACTGTTTTTT. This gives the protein CASSPAGLMANEKLFF. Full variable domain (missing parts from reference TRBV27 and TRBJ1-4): EAQVTQNPRYLITVTGKKLTVTCSQNMNHEYMSWYRQDPGLGLRQIYYSMNVEVTDKGDVPEGYKVSRKEKRNFPLILESPSPNQTSLYFCASSPAGLMANEKLFFGSGTQLSVL.

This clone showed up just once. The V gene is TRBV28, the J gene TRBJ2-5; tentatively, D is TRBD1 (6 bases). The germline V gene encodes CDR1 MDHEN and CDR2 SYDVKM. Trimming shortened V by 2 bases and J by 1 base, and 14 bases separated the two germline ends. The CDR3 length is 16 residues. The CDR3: CASSLGRQAAQETQYF. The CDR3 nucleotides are TGTGCCAGCAGTTTAGGTCGACAGGCCGCCCAAGAGACCCAGTACTTC. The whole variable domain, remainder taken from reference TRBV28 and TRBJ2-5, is DVKVTQSSRYLVKRTGEKVFLECVQDMDHENMFWYRQDPGLGLRLIYFSYDVKMKEKGDIPEGYSVSREKKERFSLILESASTNQTSMYLCASSLGRQAAQETQYFGPGTRLLVL.

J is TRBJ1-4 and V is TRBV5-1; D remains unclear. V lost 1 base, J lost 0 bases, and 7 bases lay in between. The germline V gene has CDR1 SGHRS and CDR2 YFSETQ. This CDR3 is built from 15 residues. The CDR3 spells CASSLQAATNEKLFF. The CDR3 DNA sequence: TGCGCCAGCAGCTTGCAGGCAGCAACTAATGAAAAACTGTTTTTT.